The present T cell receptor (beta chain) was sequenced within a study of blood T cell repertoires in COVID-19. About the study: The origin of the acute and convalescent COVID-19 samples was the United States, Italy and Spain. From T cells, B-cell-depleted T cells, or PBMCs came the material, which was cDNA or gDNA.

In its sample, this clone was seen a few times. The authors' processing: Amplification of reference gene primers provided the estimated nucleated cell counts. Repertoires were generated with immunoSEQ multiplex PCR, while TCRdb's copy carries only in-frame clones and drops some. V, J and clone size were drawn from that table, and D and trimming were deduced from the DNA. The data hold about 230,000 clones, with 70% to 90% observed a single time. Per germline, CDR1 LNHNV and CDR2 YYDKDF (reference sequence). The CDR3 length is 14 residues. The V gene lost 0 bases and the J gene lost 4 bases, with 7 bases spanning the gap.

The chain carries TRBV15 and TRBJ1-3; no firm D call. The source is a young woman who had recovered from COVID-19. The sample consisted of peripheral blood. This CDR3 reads CATSRDMEGNTIYF. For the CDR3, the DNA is TGTGCCACCAGCAGAGATATGGAGGGAAACACCATATATTTT.